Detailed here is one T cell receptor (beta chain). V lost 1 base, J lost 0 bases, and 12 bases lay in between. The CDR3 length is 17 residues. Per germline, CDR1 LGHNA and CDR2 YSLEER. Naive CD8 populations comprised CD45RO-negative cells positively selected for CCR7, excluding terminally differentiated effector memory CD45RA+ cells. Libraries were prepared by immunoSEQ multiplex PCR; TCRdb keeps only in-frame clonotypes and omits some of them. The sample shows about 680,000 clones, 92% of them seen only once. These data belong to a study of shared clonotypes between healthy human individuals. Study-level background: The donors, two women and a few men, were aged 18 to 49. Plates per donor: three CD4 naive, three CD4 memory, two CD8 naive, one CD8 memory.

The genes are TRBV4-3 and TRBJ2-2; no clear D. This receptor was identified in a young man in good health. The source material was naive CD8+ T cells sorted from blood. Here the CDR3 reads CASSQGSIPSNTGELFF. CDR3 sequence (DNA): TGCGCCAGCAGCCAAGGATCGATTCCTTCGAACACCGGGGAGCTGTTTTTT.